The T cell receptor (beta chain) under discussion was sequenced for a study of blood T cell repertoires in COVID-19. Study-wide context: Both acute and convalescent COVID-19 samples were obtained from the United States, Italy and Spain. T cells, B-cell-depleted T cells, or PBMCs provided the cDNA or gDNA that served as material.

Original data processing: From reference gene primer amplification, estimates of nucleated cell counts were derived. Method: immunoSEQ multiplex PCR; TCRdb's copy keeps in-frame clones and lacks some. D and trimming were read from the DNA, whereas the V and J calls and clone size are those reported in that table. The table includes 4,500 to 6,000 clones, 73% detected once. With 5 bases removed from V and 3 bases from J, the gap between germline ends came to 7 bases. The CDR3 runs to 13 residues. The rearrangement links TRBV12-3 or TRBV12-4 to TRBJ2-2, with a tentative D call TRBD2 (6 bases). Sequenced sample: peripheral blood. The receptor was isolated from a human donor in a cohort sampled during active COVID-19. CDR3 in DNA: TGTGCCAGCAGTGGGACTTACACCGGGGAGCTGTTTTTT. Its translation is CASSGTYTGELFF.